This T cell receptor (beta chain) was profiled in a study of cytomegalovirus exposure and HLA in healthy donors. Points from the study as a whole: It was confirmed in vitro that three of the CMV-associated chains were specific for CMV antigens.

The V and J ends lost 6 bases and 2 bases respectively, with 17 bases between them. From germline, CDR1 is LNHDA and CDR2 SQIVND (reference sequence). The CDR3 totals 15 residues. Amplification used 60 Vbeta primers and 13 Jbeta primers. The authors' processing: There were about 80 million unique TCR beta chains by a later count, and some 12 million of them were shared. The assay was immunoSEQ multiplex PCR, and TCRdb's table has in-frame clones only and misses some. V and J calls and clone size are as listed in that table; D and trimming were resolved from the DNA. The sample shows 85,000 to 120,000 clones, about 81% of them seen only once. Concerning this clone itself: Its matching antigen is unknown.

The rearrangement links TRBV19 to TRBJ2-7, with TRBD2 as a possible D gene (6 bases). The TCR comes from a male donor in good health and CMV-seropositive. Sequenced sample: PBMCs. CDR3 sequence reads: CASSPFGGATYEQYF. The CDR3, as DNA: TGTGCCAGTAGCCCTTTTGGCGGGGCCACCTACGAGCAGTACTTC.